The next 25 T cell receptor beta chains were all read from a single sample in a study of regulatory T cells in long-lasting Graves disease. Libraries of TCR beta came from iRepertoire HTBI primers plus Arm-PCR of CDR3 regions. Using its own MiXCR run on the multiplex PCR reads, TCRdb lists one record per CDR3 protein. This sample has about 240,000 distinct CDR3 sequences; 20% to 25% occur once, and the top ten carry 11% to 15%. Time point defined: newly diagnosed GD, antithyroid drugs for less than 3 months. There was RNA extracted from PBMCs, and the TCR library was made from it. This sample comprised peripheral blood mononuclear cells (PBMCs), obtained at new diagnosis, from a patient treated with antithyroid drugs. The origin of the receptors is a female donor with Graves disease.

With regard to this clonotype: A much more abundant neighbour one base away suggests this may be a read error. V and J are TRBV18 and TRBJ1-1; 8 bases match TRBD1. CDR1 and CDR2 (germline): KGHSH, LQKENI. The length of the CDR3 is 13 residues. The CDR3 sequence: CASAPDRGAEAFF. CDR3 coding DNA: TGTGCCAGCGCACCAGACAGGGGCGCTGAAGCTTTCTTT.

This clonotype turned up a few times. The CDR3 here is CASTHRGNSPLHF. The CDR3 DNA follows: TGTGCCAGCACCCACAGGGGTAATTCACCCCTCCACTTT. V gene TRBV6-2 or TRBV6-3 combines with J gene TRBJ1-6, with TRBD1 matching 7 bases. J lost 6 bases, V lost 7 bases, and 3 bases had no gene match. This CDR3 is 13 amino acids long. Germline V gene data show CDR1 as MNHEY and CDR2 as SVGEGT.

This clonotype was seen repeatedly, ten times or more. The chain has TRBV7-9 and TRBJ2-7; the match to TRBD2 covers 7 bases. Trimming at V came to 1 base and at J to 2 bases, leaving 8 bases not matched to a gene. The CDR3 runs 16 residues. Germline values: CDR1 SEHNR, CDR2 FQNEAQ (reference sequence). The CDR3 region is CASSLGGRVDPYEQYF. CDR3 nucleotides: TGTGCCAGCAGCTTAGGGGGGAGGGTAGACCCCTACGAGCAGTACTTC.

This clonotype was observed many times. The chain employs TRBV14 and TRBJ2-5; 7 positions match TRBD1. Germline V CDR1 and CDR2: SGHDN, FVKESK. The CDR3 length is 16 residues. V was pared by 0 bases and J by 4 bases, with 8 bases of the junction left unmatched. The CDR3: CASSQDWTGSGETQYF. The CDR3 nucleotides are TGTGCCAGCAGCCAAGATTGGACAGGTTCAGGAGAGACCCAGTACTTC.

On this clonotype itself: A clone one base away is much larger, so this may be a read error. The rearrangement uses TRBV2 and TRBJ2-3; D uncertain. CDR1 and CDR2 from the germline V gene are SNHLY and FYNNEI. This CDR3 has 13 residues. CDR3 sequence reads: CASSRANGDTPYF. Here the CDR3 DNA reads TGTGCCAGCAGCCGAGCTAACGGTGATACGCCGTATTTT.

At least ten counts were recorded for this clonotype. The chain carries TRBV18 and TRBJ1-4; D gene unclear. The germline V and J ends were trimmed by 3 bases and 2 bases, with 7 bases remaining between them. Germline V gene sequence: CDR1 KGHSH, CDR2 LQKENI. The CDR3 loop spans 14 amino acids. CDR3 residues: CASSPGSTNEKLFF. CDR3 nucleotides: TGTGCCAGCTCACCCGGCAGCACTAATGAAAAACTGTTTTTT.

About this clonotype itself: A much more abundant neighbour one base away suggests this may be a read error. This chain connects TRBV20-1 to TRBJ1-1; D may be TRBD1 (6 bases). CDR1 and CDR2 from the germline V gene are DFQATT and SNEGSKA (reference sequence). The CDR3 totals 15 residues. Trimming stripped 6 bases from V and 1 base from J, with 18 bases between. CDR3 amino acids: CSAVGGGRGNTEAFF. In DNA, the CDR3 is TGCAGTGCCGTGGGAGGGGGAAGGGGGAACACTGAAGCTTTCTTT.

This clonotype has just a few counts. V usage is TRBV5-1 and J usage is TRBJ1-3; D may be TRBD1 (6 bases). This CDR3 contains 14 residues. Germline CDR1 reads SGHRS; CDR2 reads YFSETQ. V lost 4 bases, J lost 0 bases, and 8 bases lay in between. CDR3 sequence (DNA): TGCGCCAGCAGCGGGGACACCTCTGGAAACACCATATATTTT. Its translation: CASSGDTSGNTIYF.

This clonotype was seen ten or more times. The chain employs TRBV4-2 and TRBJ2-1; TRBD2 matches 11 bases. Trimming took 7 bases from V and 7 from J; bases not matched to a gene: 9. Per germline, CDR1 LGHNA and CDR2 YNFKEQ. The CDR3 has 15 residues. CDR3 in amino acids: CASTLDSGRGNEQFF. CDR3 coding DNA: TGTGCCAGCACCCTGGATAGCGGGAGGGGTAATGAGCAGTTCTTC.

In its sample, this clonotype was seen many times. The chain uses TRBV3-1 and TRBJ2-3, with 11 bases identical to TRBD2. Germline CDR1 LGHDT, CDR2 YNNKEL (reference sequence). Trimming took 1 base from V and 5 from J; bases not matched to a gene: 8. The CDR3 has 17 amino acids. The CDR3: CASSQAKLAGGGDTQYF. CDR3 sequence (DNA): TGTGCCAGCAGCCAAGCCAAGCTAGCGGGAGGTGGAGATACGCAGTATTTT.

This clonotype was detected only a few times. This chain joins TRBV29-1 and TRBJ2-3; a possible D gene is TRBD1 (6 bases). Germline-derived CDR1 and CDR2 are SQVTM and ANQGSEA. There are 14 residues in the CDR3. With 6 bases removed from V and 2 bases from J, the gap between germline ends came to 15 bases. The CDR3 bases are TGCAGCGTCGCAGGGACAACCTACACAGATACGCAGTATTTT. It encodes CSVAGTTYTDTQYF.

J is TRBJ1-2 and V is TRBV4-2; 7 bases are shared with TRBD1. This CDR3 comprises 15 residues. CDR1 and CDR2 (germline): LGHNA, YNFKEQ. Trimming cost V 4 bases and J 2 bases; bases outside gene matches: 7. The CDR3 DNA reads as TGTGCCAGCAGCCGAGGACAGGACCAGAACTATGGCTACACCTTC. As protein: CASSRGQDQNYGYTF.

This clonotype has ten or more counts. The genes are TRBV3-1 and TRBJ2-7; D gene unclear. Trimming shortened V by 0 bases and J by 4 bases, and 4 bases separated the two germline ends. This CDR3 spans 12 amino acids. CDR1 is LGHDT, CDR2 YNNKEL, per germline (reference sequence). CDR3 bases: TGTGCCAGCAGCCAAGATCTGTACGAGCAGTACTTC. Protein sequence: CASSQDLYEQYF.

Details on this clonotype: This may arise from a read error, as a much more abundant clone is one base away. The gene calls are TRBV20-1 and TRBJ2-7, with D possibly being TRBD2 (5 bases). The CDR3 is 14 residues long. Germline V gives CDR1 DFQATT, CDR2 SNEGSKA (reference sequence). The V end was cut by 7 bases, the J end by 7 bases, with 23 bases between. In DNA, the CDR3 is TGCAGTGTAAGAAATCCTAGCTCCTACAATGAGCAGTACTTC. Protein product: CSVRNPSSYNEQYF.

This clonotype has at least ten counts. This sequence joins TRBV14 and TRBJ2-4; D is unresolved. Germline CDR1 is SGHDN and CDR2 is FVKESK. This CDR3 has 11 amino acids. Trimming took 5 bases from V and 7 from J, leaving 6 bases between them. The CDR3 protein is CASSDRNIQYF. In DNA, the CDR3 is TGTGCCAGCAGCGATCGCAACATTCAGTACTTC.

This clonotype was recorded many times. The chain combines TRBV7-2 with TRBJ2-7; 8 bases line up with TRBD2. In germline, CDR1 is SGHTA, CDR2 FQGNSA. V shed 5 bases, J shed 6 bases, and the junction held 12 bases outside the gene matches. This CDR3 spans 15 amino acids. The CDR3 reads CASSPGAGGTGEQYF. The CDR3 DNA is TGTGCCAGCAGCCCCGGGGCGGGAGGAACGGGCGAGCAGTACTTC.

V is TRBV12-3 or TRBV12-4 and J is TRBJ1-1, with 7 bases that match TRBD1. The CDR3 sequence is 14 residues long. With V trimmed by 7 bases and J by 6 bases, 11 bases remained unmatched. CDR3 sequence: CASTHKEGAAEAFF. For the CDR3, the DNA is TGTGCCAGCACCCACAAAGAGGGGGCGGCTGAAGCTTTCTTT.

As concerns this clonotype: This may be a read error, as it is one base from a much larger clone. No conserved phenylalanine or tryptophan is present at the end of the CDR3, so a read error is the likely explanation. The rearrangement links TRBV7-9 to TRBJ2-7; no definite D call. The ends were cut back, 5 bases at V and 4 bases at J, with 9 bases in the middle. Germline V gives CDR1 SEHNR, CDR2 FQNEAQ (reference sequence). The CDR3 is 12 residues long. This chain's CDR3 is CASSSRQYEQYL. The CDR3 DNA reads as TGTGCCAGCAGCAGTAGGCAGTACGAGCAGTACCTC.

This clonotype was detected ten times or more. The CDR3 is CASSPGQAWTQYF. In DNA form, the CDR3 reads TGTGCCAGCAGCCCTGGACAGGCGTGGACCCAGTACTTC. The chain carries TRBV12-3 or TRBV12-4 and TRBJ2-5, with 7 bases fitting TRBD1. V shed 6 bases and J 7 bases; nucleotides not matched to a gene: 8. CDR3 length equals 13 residues.

This clonotype was detected once. A far larger clone is only one base removed, so a read error is likely. The chain has TRBV7-8 and TRBJ2-7; a possible D gene is TRBD2 (5 bases). The CDR3 has 14 residues. Germline V gene lookup returns CDR1 SGHVS and CDR2 FQNEAQ. The ends were cut back, 7 bases at V and 2 bases at J, with 15 bases in the middle. The CDR3 nucleotides are TGTGCCAGCACTCCTTCGGCGGGCCCCTACGAGCAGTACTTC. Translated, it gives CASTPSAGPYEQYF.

This clonotype was seen at least ten times. J is TRBJ2-7 and V is TRBV6-5; no definite D call. Trimming took 2 bases from V and 5 from J, leaving 16 bases between them. Looked up from germline, CDR1 is MNHEY and CDR2 is SVGAGI. This CDR3 is built from 15 residues. This chain's CDR3 is CASSYRPQYLHEQYF. The CDR3 DNA reads as TGTGCCAGCAGTTACAGGCCACAGTATCTCCACGAGCAGTACTTC.

This clonotype appeared many times. The chain couples TRBV11-3 to TRBJ2-5; 10 nucleotides match TRBD2. This CDR3 contains 14 residues. With 5 bases clipped from V and 3 bases from J, the junction kept 3 bases outside the gene matches. From germline, CDR1 is SGHNT and CDR2 YENEEA. The CDR3: CASSDTSGEETQYF. For the CDR3, the DNA is TGTGCCAGCAGCGACACTAGCGGGGAAGAGACCCAGTACTTC.

The sample holds many counts of this clonotype. The chain links TRBV7-6 to TRBJ2-7; no clear D. The CDR3 consists of 12 residues. Germline CDR1 SGHVS, CDR2 FNYEAQ. Trimming removed 2 bases at V and 6 bases at J, with 8 bases between. The CDR3 region has the DNA TGTGCCAGCAGCTTAAGAATAGCCGAGCAGTACTTC. Translating it yields CASSLRIAEQYF.

This clonotype was seen many times. The chain employs TRBV6-1 and TRBJ2-7; 13 nucleotides line up with TRBD2. The CDR3 consists of 16 residues. Germline assignment: CDR1 MNHNS and CDR2 SASEGT. V was pared by 10 bases and J by 0 bases, with 9 bases of the junction left unmatched. As DNA, the CDR3 is TGTGCCACCAAAGGACTAGCGGGAGTGTACTCCTACGAGCAGTACTTC. Encoded protein: CATKGLAGVYSYEQYF.

The V and J genes are TRBV19 and TRBJ2-6, with 11 bases lining up with TRBD1. V gave up 5 bases and J gave up 1 base; unmatched junction bases: 4. Per germline, CDR1 LNHDA and CDR2 SQIVND (reference sequence). CDR3 length: 17 residues. CDR3 DNA sequence: TGTGCCAGTAGTTCCGGGACAGGGGGGTCTGGGGCCAACGTCCTGACTTTC. Protein sequence: CASSSGTGGSGANVLTF. The variable domain in full, completed from reference TRBV19 and TRBJ2-6, reads DGGITQSPKYLFRKEGQNVTLSCEQNLNHDAMYWYRQDPGQGLRLIYYSQIVNDFQKGDIAEGYSVSREKKESFPLTVTSAQKNPTAFYLCASSSGTGGSGANVLTFGAGSRLTVL.